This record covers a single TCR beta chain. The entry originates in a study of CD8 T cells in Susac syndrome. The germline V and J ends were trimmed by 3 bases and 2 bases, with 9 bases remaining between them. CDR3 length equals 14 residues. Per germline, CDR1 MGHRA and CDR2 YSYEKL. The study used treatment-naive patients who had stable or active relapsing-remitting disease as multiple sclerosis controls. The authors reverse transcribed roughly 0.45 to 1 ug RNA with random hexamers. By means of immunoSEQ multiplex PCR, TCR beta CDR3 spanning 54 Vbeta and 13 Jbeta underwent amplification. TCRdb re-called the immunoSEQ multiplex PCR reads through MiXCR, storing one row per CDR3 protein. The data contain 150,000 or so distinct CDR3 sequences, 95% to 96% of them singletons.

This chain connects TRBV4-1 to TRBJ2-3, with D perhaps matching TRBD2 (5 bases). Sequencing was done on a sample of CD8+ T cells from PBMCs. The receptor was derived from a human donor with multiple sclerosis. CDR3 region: CASSQEDLTDTQYF. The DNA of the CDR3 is TGCGCCAGCAGCCAGGAGGATCTCACAGATACGCAGTATTTT.